The subject of this entry is one T cell receptor (beta chain). Its antigen is not identified. CD4+ cells yielded CD45RA+ naive and CD45RA-negative memory subsets. This entry belongs to a study of shared clonotypes between healthy human individuals. Study-level findings and limits: Tissues were not sampled, only blood, and their repertoires likely differ.

Genomic DNA from each subset was divided evenly over several immunoSEQ plates. Original methodology: Filtering of immunoSEQ junctional sequences could not match full-length read filtering. Measured with immunoSEQ multiplex PCR; TCRdb has only the in-frame clones, and not every one. That table supplies the V and J calls and clone size; D and trimming were determined from the DNA. The repertoire holds 2,500,000 or so clones, with approximately 94% as singletons. This CDR3 is built from 16 residues. With 4 bases removed from V and 2 bases from J, the gap between germline ends came to 19 bases. This TCR came from a man aged 18 to 30 in good health. Sequenced input: naive CD4+ T cells sorted from blood. Subset defined: CD45RA+ positively selected. This chain joins TRBV5-7 and TRBJ2-7; D is undetermined. TRBV5-7 is marked as an open reading frame, function uncertain. The CDR3 DNA is TGTGCCAGCAGCCTGGGTAACGCCCGAATTACCTACGAGCAGTACTTC. Its translation: CASSLGNARITYEQYF.